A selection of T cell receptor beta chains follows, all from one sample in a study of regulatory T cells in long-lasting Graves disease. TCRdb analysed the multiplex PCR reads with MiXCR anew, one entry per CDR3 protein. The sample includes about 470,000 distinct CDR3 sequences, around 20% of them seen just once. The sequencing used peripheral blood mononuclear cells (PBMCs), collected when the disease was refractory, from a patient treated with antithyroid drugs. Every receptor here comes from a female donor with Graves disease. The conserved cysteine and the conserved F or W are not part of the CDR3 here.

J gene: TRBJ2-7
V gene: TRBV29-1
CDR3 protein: SVAVAGVHPYEQY

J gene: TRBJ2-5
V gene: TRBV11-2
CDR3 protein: ASSLVWTTQETQY

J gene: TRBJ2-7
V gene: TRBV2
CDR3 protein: ASSDPGTSGNYEQY

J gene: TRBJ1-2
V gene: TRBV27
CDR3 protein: ASREQGARGYT

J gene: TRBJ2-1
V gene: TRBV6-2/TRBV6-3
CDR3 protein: ASSYSSGGEQF

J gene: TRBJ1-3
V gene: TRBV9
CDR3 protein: ASSDPGQGAAGNTIY

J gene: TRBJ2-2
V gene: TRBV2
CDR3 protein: ASSAPRGTTGELF

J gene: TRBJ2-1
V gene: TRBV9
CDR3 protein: ASRGTGHEQF

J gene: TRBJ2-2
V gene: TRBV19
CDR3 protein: ASTETSGRTNTGELF

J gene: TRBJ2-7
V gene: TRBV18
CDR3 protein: ASSPIGTPLGYEQY

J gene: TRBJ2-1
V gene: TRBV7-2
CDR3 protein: ASSLARGDSYNEQF

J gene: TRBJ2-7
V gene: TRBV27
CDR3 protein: ASSSPGGSREQY

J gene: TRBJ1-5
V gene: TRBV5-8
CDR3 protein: ASSYAGVRQPQH

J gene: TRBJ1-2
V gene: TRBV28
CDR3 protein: ASSLMGFRTSQKGNYGYT

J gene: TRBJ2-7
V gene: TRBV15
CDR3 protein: ATSTLLHEQY

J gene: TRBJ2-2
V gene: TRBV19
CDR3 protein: ASSIGSLTSTGELF

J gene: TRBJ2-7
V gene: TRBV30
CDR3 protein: AWSTDRYEQY

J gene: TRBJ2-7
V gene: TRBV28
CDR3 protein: ASSFLGNYEQY

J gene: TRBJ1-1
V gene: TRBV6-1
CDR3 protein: ASRIRQGAPNTEAF

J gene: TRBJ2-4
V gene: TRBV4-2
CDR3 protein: ASSQGIPGGGAKNIQY

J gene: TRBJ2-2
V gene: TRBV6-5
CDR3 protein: ASSYSAADTGELF

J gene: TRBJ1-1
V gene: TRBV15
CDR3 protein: ATKGTTLNTEAF

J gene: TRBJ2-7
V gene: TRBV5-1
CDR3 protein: ASSTLDSSREQY

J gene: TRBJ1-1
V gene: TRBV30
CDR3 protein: ASYRGGMNTEAF

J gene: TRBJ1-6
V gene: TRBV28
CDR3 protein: ASSPLTYSPLH

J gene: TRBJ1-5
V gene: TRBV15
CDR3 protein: ATSRDSDGWGNQPQH

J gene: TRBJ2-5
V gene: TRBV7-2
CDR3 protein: ASSLLGPSAQETQY

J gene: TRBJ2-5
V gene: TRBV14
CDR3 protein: ASSPGRRLKTQY

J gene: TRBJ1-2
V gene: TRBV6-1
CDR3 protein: ASSPTGNYGYT

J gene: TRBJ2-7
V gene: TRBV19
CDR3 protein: ASRGEDEQY

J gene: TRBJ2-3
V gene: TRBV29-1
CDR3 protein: SVEGDVAGSPTDTQY

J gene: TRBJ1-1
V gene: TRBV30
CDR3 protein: ACQTGLDTEAF

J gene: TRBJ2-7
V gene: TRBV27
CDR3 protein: ASSSGHTGEQY

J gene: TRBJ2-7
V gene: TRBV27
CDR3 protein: ASRTVGGSYEQY

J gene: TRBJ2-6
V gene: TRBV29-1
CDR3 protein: SVVTGFGANVLT

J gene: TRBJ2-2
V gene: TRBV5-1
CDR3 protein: ASSLSQGAYTGELF